This passage covers 21 T cell receptor beta chains from one sample sequenced in a study of blood T cells in healthy people across ages. Primed by a sample-barcoded 5' primer and a J-beta primer mix, a second PCR proceeded for about 6 to 11 cycles. TCRdb redid the calling of the 5' RACE reads with MiXCR, one entry per CDR3 protein. The data show more than 1 million distinct CDR3 sequences, under 45% seen once. The sample taken for sequencing was blood. The receptors stem from a woman in her sixties in good health.

The DNA of the CDR3 is TGTGCCAGCACCAGGGACGTCCAAGAGACCCAGTACTTC. Translation: CASTRDVQETQYF. The J gene is TRBJ2-5, the V gene TRBV12-3 or TRBV12-4; D is possibly TRBD1 or TRBD2 (5 bases each). V was shortened by 7 bases and J by 1 base, with 10 bases between the two germline ends. The CDR3 has 13 amino acids.

This clonotype was seen a few times. This sequence joins TRBV29-1 and TRBJ1-2; 7 positions agree with TRBD1. This CDR3 has 13 residues. V shed 4 bases and J 2 bases; nucleotides not matched to a gene: 4. Germline V CDR1 and CDR2: SQVTM, ANQGSEA. The CDR3 loop reads CSVVLQGNYGYTF. CDR3 sequence (DNA): TGCAGCGTTGTTCTACAGGGGAACTATGGCTACACCTTC.

The chain is built from TRBV20-1 and TRBJ1-2, with TRBD1 as a possible D gene (5 bases). V was trimmed by 0 bases and J by 5 bases, leaving 7 bases between them. Germline loops: CDR1 DFQATT, CDR2 SNEGSKA (reference sequence). This CDR3 region has 12 residues. The CDR3 loop reads CSARDQGYGYTF. The DNA of the CDR3 is TGCAGTGCTAGAGATCAGGGATATGGCTACACCTTC.

This chain links TRBV24-1 with TRBJ2-1; D possibly corresponds to TRBD2 (6 bases). Germline values: CDR1 KGHDR, CDR2 SFDVKD. V dropped 0 bases and J dropped 10 bases, with 9 bases sitting between them. The CDR3 totals 13 residues. The CDR3 region is CATSDLAGQEQFF. CDR3 in DNA: TGTGCCACCAGTGATTTGGCGGGGCAAGAGCAGTTCTTC.

With regard to this clonotype: A read error may explain this, as a much larger clone is one base away. This sequence joins TRBV12-3 or TRBV12-4 and TRBJ2-4; D tentatively reads TRBD1 or TRBD2 (5 bases each). The DNA matches TRBJ2-7 better at its end, which makes the J call doubtful. The CDR3 loop spans 13 amino acids. The CDR3 DNA follows: TGTTCCAGCAGTCAGGGAGTACTTTACGAGCAGTACTTC. This translates into CSSSQGVLYEQYF.

The V and J genes are TRBV2 and TRBJ2-5; 7 bases are a match to TRBD1. The CDR3 runs 14 residues. Germline trimming cut 3 bases from V and 6 bases from J; bases unmatched to any gene: 7. Germline lookup yields CDR1 SNHLY and CDR2 FYNNEI. In DNA, the CDR3 is TGTGCCAGCAGTGAGCGGCAGGGGGTGCAGACCCAGTACTTC. Protein: CASSERQGVQTQYF.

The sample holds many counts of this clonotype. This rearrangement joins TRBV28 to TRBJ2-7, with D possibly being TRBD1 (6 bases). The CDR3 extends over 12 amino acids. Germline V gene lookup returns CDR1 MDHEN and CDR2 SYDVKM. Deletions cut 4 bases from V and 2 bases from J, with 6 bases between. CDR3 residues: CASSSGAYEQYF. The CDR3, as DNA: TGTGCCAGCAGTTCAGGGGCCTACGAGCAGTACTTC. Combining the CDR3 with reference TRBV28 and TRBJ2-7 gives the whole variable domain DVKVTQSSRYLVKRTGEKVFLECVQDMDHENMFWYRQDPGLGLRLIYFSYDVKMKEKGDIPEGYSVSREKKERFSLILESASTNQTSMYLCASSSGAYEQYFGPGTRLTVT.

The sample holds a few counts of this clonotype. The chain combines TRBV15 with TRBJ2-5, with 7 bases that match TRBD2. The J call may be mistaken, given a closer DNA end match to TRBJ2-7. The CDR3 covers 15 residues. The germline gives CDR1 LNHNV, CDR2 YYDKDF (reference sequence). The CDR3 nucleotides are TGTGCCACCAGTAGCTGGGAGGGTACGGCAGTCGAGCAGTACTTC. Protein: CATSSWEGTAVEQYF.

Written as DNA, the CDR3 is TGCGCCAGCAGCCAAGTTAGACTAGCGGGTGGTCTTGAGCAGTTCTTC. It yields the protein CASSQVRLAGGLEQFF. The chain recombines TRBV4-1 with TRBJ2-1; 10 bases line up with TRBD2. This CDR3 contains 16 residues. Per germline, CDR1 MGHRA and CDR2 YSYEKL. The junction had 9 bases not matched to a gene; V was cut back by 1 base and J by 9 bases.

This chain joins TRBV7-9 and TRBJ2-3; D tentatively reads TRBD1 or TRBD2 (5 bases each). In germline, CDR1 is SEHNR, CDR2 FQNEAQ (reference sequence). CDR3 length: 16 amino acids. Trimming pared 4 bases from V and 0 bases from J, leaving 14 bases between. The CDR3 here is CASSYPGAGSTDTQYF. The CDR3 nucleotides are TGTGCCAGCAGCTATCCCGGGGCCGGAAGCACAGATACGCAGTATTTT.

This clonotype was found once. The chain combines TRBV20-1 with TRBJ2-3; TRBD1 aligns across 10 bases. The CDR3 is 14 residues long. V was clipped by 6 bases and J by 5 bases; unmatched bases: 8. Germline V lookup: CDR1 DFQATT, CDR2 SNEGSKA (reference sequence). The CDR3 coding sequence is TGCAGTGCCCTGACAGGGGGCGCGGAAGATACGCAGTATTTT. Its protein is CSALTGGAEDTQYF.

This chain joins TRBV11-2 and TRBJ2-1; 8 bases line up with TRBD2. Trimming took 5 bases from V and 15 from J; bases not matched to a gene: 6. The CDR3 is 11 residues long. The V gene's germline CDR1 is SGHAT and CDR2 FQNNGV. CDR3 region: CASSPGLAPFF. CDR3 coding DNA: TGTGCCAGCAGCCCTGGACTAGCACCGTTCTTC.

In regard to this clonotype: One base away lies a much larger clone, so this may be a sequencing read error. The chain couples TRBV24-1 to TRBJ2-1; TRBD1 matches at 8 bases. The CDR3 is 15 residues long. Looked up from germline, CDR1 is KGHDR and CDR2 is SFDVKD. The CDR3 nucleotides read TGTGCCGCCAGTGATCGGAGGACAGGGTACAATGAGCAGTTCTTC. Protein: CAASDRRTGYNEQFF.

This chain links TRBV29-1 with TRBJ1-1; D not resolved. Germline lookup yields CDR1 SQVTM and CDR2 ANQGSEA. The CDR3 contains 10 residues. The V and J ends lost 5 bases and 5 bases respectively, with 6 bases between them. The CDR3 nucleotides read TGCAGCGTTCAGAGGACTGAAGCTTTCTTT. Translated, it gives CSVQRTEAFF.

The V call is TRBV29-1, the J call TRBJ2-5; D is uncertain. CDR1 and CDR2 from the germline V gene are SQVTM and ANQGSEA. This CDR3 is 11 amino acids long. V shed 4 bases and J shed 6 bases, with 9 bases lying between them. This chain's CDR3 is CSVGILQTQYF. CDR3 DNA sequence: TGCAGCGTTGGAATCCTTCAGACCCAGTACTTC.

This sequence joins TRBV6-5 and TRBJ2-5, with TRBD2 matching over 10 bases. Gene TRBJ2-1 matches the end of the DNA better, so the J call may be wrong. The CDR3 sequence is 16 residues long. Germline V lookup: CDR1 MNHEY, CDR2 SVGAGI. The CDR3 DNA follows: TGTGCCAGCAGTTCCAGGACTAGCGGTGACCAAGAGACCCAGTTCTTC. Its translation: CASSSRTSGDQETQFF.

This clonotype was counted a few times. The rearrangement links TRBV20-1 to TRBJ2-5; 8 nucleotides align to TRBD2. In germline, CDR1 is DFQATT, CDR2 SNEGSKA (reference sequence). J gave up 0 bases and V 6 bases, and 12 bases lay outside the gene matches. The CDR3 length is 16 residues. The CDR3 sequence: CSAREISGTHQETQYF. CDR3 nucleotides: TGCAGTGCCAGGGAGATTAGCGGGACCCACCAAGAGACCCAGTACTTC.

This chain's CDR3 is CATSTSGEKLFF. The CDR3 DNA is TGTGCCACCAGCACCTCGGGAGAAAAACTGTTTTTT. V is TRBV15 and J is TRBJ1-4; no reliable D call. V shed 4 bases and J shed 8 bases, with 8 bases lying between them. Per germline, CDR1 LNHNV and CDR2 YYDKDF (reference sequence). The CDR3 has 12 residues. The full variable domain, its missing parts supplied by reference TRBV15 and TRBJ1-4, is DAMVIQNPRYQVTQFGKPVTLSCSQTLNHNVMYWYQQKSSQAPKLLFHYYDKDFNNEADTPDNFQSRRPNTSFCFLDIRSPGLGDTAMYLCATSTSGEKLFFGSGTQLSVL.

The rearrangement links TRBV11-3 to TRBJ2-5, with TRBD2 matching 9 bases. Germline lookup yields CDR1 SGHNT and CDR2 YENEEA. Unmatched junction bases numbered 16, after V lost 1 base and J lost 13 bases. The CDR3 has 16 residues. The CDR3: CASSLAGSSGSYERYF. The CDR3 DNA is TGTGCCAGCAGCTTAGCGGGTAGTAGCGGGAGCTATGAGCGGTACTTC. The variable domain in full, completed from reference TRBV11-3 and TRBJ2-5, reads EAGVVQSPRYKIIEKKQPVAFWCNPISGHNTLYWYLQNLGQGPELLIRYENEEAVDDSQLPKDRFSAERLKGVDSTLKIQPAELGDSAVYLCASSLAGSSGSYERYFGPGTRLLVL.

CDR3 bases: TGTGCCAGCAGCTTGGCCTTCGAAGGGATCGCCAACAATGAGCAGTTCTTC. Translating gives CASSLAFEGIANNEQFF. This chain links TRBV5-6 with TRBJ2-1; D remains unclear. Germline assignment: CDR1 SGHDT and CDR2 YYEEEE. There are 17 residues in the CDR3. V dropped 0 bases and J dropped 5 bases, with 18 bases sitting between them.

This clonotype appeared a few times. The chain employs TRBV2 and TRBJ2-1; no definite D call. Germline loops: CDR1 SNHLY, CDR2 FYNNEI. Trimming took 5 bases from V and 7 from J, leaving 18 bases between them. CDR3 length: 15 residues. The CDR3 bases are TGTGCCAGCAGTAACCCTATCCCAAAGCAGAATGAGCAGTTCTTC. Translation: CASSNPIPKQNEQFF.